The sequence of this T cell receptor beta chain was determined in a study of Ad26.COV2.S vaccination and SARS-CoV-2 variants. Overall study: Into the muscle, Ad26.COV2.S was dosed once or twice, 56 days apart. Study observations and caveats: The analyses of TCR breadth and depth may have understated the size of total T cell responses.

Trimming took 4 bases from V and 2 from J, leaving 12 bases between them. The CDR3 length is 16 residues. The V gene's germline CDR1 is KGHSY and CDR2 FQNENV. Sequencing used immunoSEQ multiplex PCR; TCRdb keeps in-frame clones, though not all of them. The sample records 200,000 to 300,000 clones, 70% to 90% being singletons. To note about this clone: Its matching antigen is unknown.

The treatment denotes: around 19 received Ad26.COV2.S at low or high dose, single or two shots; roughly five received placebo; per-sample allocation not given. Sampling happened 63 days after the first vaccine or placebo injection. The vaccine delivered Wuhan-strain SARS-CoV-2 spike through an Ad26 vector. The TCR originated in a person between 18 and 60 years old who received the Ad26.COV2.S COVID-19 vaccine or a placebo. This specimen consisted of peripheral blood, obtained in a trial of Ad26.COV2.S vaccine versus placebo. V gene TRBV16 combines with J gene TRBJ2-6; no clear D. The DNA for the CDR3 is TGTGCCAGCAGCCCATTTAGGGCGACTGGGGCCAACGTCCTGACTTTC. Encoded protein: CASSPFRATGANVLTF.